These 29 T cell receptor beta chains were all obtained from the same sample, sequenced in a study of CD8 T cells in Susac syndrome. Roughly 0.45 to 1 ug RNA was reverse transcribed with random hexamers. MiXCR, run by TCRdb on the immunoSEQ multiplex PCR reads, gives a single entry per CDR3 protein. The data show about 120,000 distinct CDR3 sequences, roughly 90% seen once. Source material: CD8+ T cells from PBMCs. The receptor set was obtained from a human donor in good health.

The gene calls are TRBV4-3 and TRBJ1-6, with D tentatively TRBD1 (5 bases). The V gene's germline CDR1 is LGHNA and CDR2 YSLEER. The V gene lost 3 bases and the J gene lost 9 bases, with 15 bases spanning the gap. The CDR3 contains 15 residues. The CDR3 loop reads CASSQGLGVRSPLHF. CDR3 bases: TGCGCCAGCAGCCAGGGACTAGGGGTTCGTTCACCCCTCCACTTT.

The CDR3 region has the DNA TGTGCCAGCAGGAGCCCGGGAGAAGGCTACACCTTC. Protein sequence: CASRSPGEGYTF. This chain links TRBV5-4 with TRBJ1-2; D remains unclear. Looked up from germline, CDR1 is SGHNT and CDR2 is YYREEE (reference sequence). Trimming stripped 5 bases from V and 8 bases from J, with 13 bases between. This CDR3 is built from 12 residues.

The genes are TRBV7-2 and TRBJ2-7, with a tentative D call TRBD2 (6 bases). V shed 5 bases and J shed 4 bases, with 21 bases lying between them. The CDR3 is 16 amino acids. CDR1 and CDR2 (germline): SGHTA, FQGNSA. Here the CDR3 DNA reads TGTGCCAGCAGCCCCGGGGGTAGAAGGGCCGCATACGAGCAGTACTTC. Amino acid sequence: CASSPGGRRAAYEQYF. The complete variable domain, with remaining parts taken from reference TRBV7-2 and TRBJ2-7, reads GAGVSQSPSNKVTEKGKDVELRCDPISGHTALYWYRQSLGQGLEFLIYFQGNSAPDKSGLPSDRFSAERTGGSVSTLTIQRTQQEDSAVYLCASSPGGRRAAYEQYFGPGTRLTVT.

The chain has TRBV2 and TRBJ2-2, with D possibly being TRBD1 (6 bases). V dropped 6 bases and J dropped 5 bases, with 16 bases sitting between them. Germline V gene lookup returns CDR1 SNHLY and CDR2 FYNNEI. CDR3 size: 15 residues. CDR3 bases: TGTGCCAGCAGAGCCAGGGGAAGGAGTACCGGGGAGCTGTTTTTT. This codes for CASRARGRSTGELFF.

The chain couples TRBV20-1 to TRBJ1-1; D gene ambiguous. The CDR3 is 12 residues long. Deletions cut 4 bases from V and 5 bases from J, with 11 bases between. Looked up from germline, CDR1 is DFQATT and CDR2 is SNEGSKA (reference sequence). As DNA, the CDR3 is TGCAGTGCTACCCAAGGTAGTACTGAAGCTTTCTTT. Translated: CSATQGSTEAFF.

This clonotype showed up just once. The rearrangement joins TRBV27 to TRBJ1-1; unclear D gene. Trimming cost V 0 bases and J 5 bases, with 13 bases left between them. Germline V gene lookup returns CDR1 MNHEY and CDR2 SMNVEV (reference sequence). The CDR3 has 15 residues. The CDR3 DNA is TGTGCCAGCAGTTTATCGCAGAGCCCCTATACTGAAGCTTTCTTT. Its translation is CASSLSQSPYTEAFF.

This clonotype has just a few counts. This sequence joins TRBV28 and TRBJ1-2; D not certain. The germline CDR1 and CDR2 sequences are MDHEN and SYDVKM. This CDR3 comprises 15 residues. Trimming left V 5 bases short and J 4 bases short, with 17 bases between. This CDR3 is CASSIRTTRVYGYTF. The CDR3 nucleotides are TGTGCCAGCAGTATACGGACTACCCGCGTCTATGGCTACACCTTC.

CDR3 residues: CASSYVGVAYEQYF. CDR3 DNA: TGTGCCAGCAGTTACGTCGGTGTTGCTTACGAGCAGTACTTC. The chain recombines TRBV6-2 or TRBV6-3 with TRBJ2-7, with D unresolved. This CDR3 has 14 residues. The V gene's germline CDR1 is MNHEY and CDR2 SVGEGT. V was clipped by 2 bases and J by 4 bases, with 12 bases between them.

This clonotype was seen a single time. This chain joins TRBV14 and TRBJ1-6, with D unclear. Trimming stripped 0 bases from V and 7 bases from J, with 16 bases between. Germline V CDR1 and CDR2: SGHDN, FVKESK. The CDR3 extends over 17 amino acids. The CDR3 DNA reads as TGTGCCAGCAGCCAAGATAGGTGGGCTCCGTGGAATTCACCCCTCCACTTT. This translates into CASSQDRWAPWNSPLHF.

This chain joins TRBV6-2 or TRBV6-3 and TRBJ2-7, with a tentative D call TRBD2 (6 bases). The V gene's germline CDR1 is MNHEY and CDR2 SVGEGT. Trimming pared 2 bases from V and 3 bases from J, leaving 8 bases between. The CDR3 runs to 13 residues. The CDR3 here is CASSYEGLYEQYF. DNA for the CDR3: TGTGCCAGCAGTTACGAGGGACTCTACGAGCAGTACTTC.

The genes are TRBV20-1 and TRBJ2-7, with 7 positions matching TRBD2. CDR3 size: 13 residues. The germline V gene encodes CDR1 DFQATT and CDR2 SNEGSKA (reference sequence). The ends lost 6 bases at V and 1 base at J; junction bases unmatched: 6. CDR3 region: CSAPTRESYEQYF. As DNA, the CDR3 is TGCAGTGCACCGACGCGGGAGTCCTACGAGCAGTACTTC.

The rearrangement uses TRBV20-1 and TRBJ1-3; D is undetermined. There are 18 residues in the CDR3. Between the trimmed V and J ends, which lost 1 base and 0 bases, there was a span of 19 bases. CDR1 is DFQATT and CDR2 is SNEGSKA in the germline V gene (reference sequence). The CDR3 sequence is CSARGLVRDQYSGNTIYF. The CDR3 DNA sequence: TGCAGTGCTAGAGGCCTTGTGCGCGACCAGTACTCTGGAAACACCATATATTTT.

The chain is built from TRBV6-6 and TRBJ2-7, with a weak D call TRBD1 (6 bases). Trimming shortened V by 9 bases and J by 2 bases, and 17 bases separated the two germline ends. Germline V gene sequence: CDR1 MNHNY, CDR2 SVGAGI (reference sequence). This CDR3 has 14 amino acids. The CDR3, as DNA: TGTGCCAGTAGGGGGACCCGGGACGCCTACGAGCAGTACTTC. It codes for CASRGTRDAYEQYF.

This clonotype was observed a handful of times. J is TRBJ2-5 and V is TRBV5-1, with 7 bases fitting TRBD2. The V gene's germline CDR1 is SGHRS and CDR2 YFSETQ. The CDR3 extends over 14 amino acids. Trimming removed 1 base from V and 4 bases from J; junction bases left unmatched: 4. CDR3 in amino acids: CASSLYGGLETQYF. CDR3 coding DNA: TGCGCCAGCAGCTTGTACGGGGGGTTAGAGACCCAGTACTTC.

V usage is TRBV13 and J usage is TRBJ2-2; 8 positions agree with TRBD2. Looked up from germline, CDR1 is PRHDT and CDR2 is FYEKMQ (reference sequence). CDR3 size: 14 residues. J lost 6 bases, V lost 6 bases, and 6 bases had no gene match. CDR3 sequence: CASRGLVSPGELFF. CDR3 sequence (DNA): TGTGCCAGCAGGGGACTAGTATCGCCCGGGGAGCTGTTTTTT.

The V gene is TRBV6-5, the J gene TRBJ2-1, with 8 bases aligning to TRBD2. The V gene end was trimmed by 2 bases and the J gene end by 4 bases; junction bases not matched to a gene: 4. Per germline, CDR1 MNHEY and CDR2 SVGAGI. The CDR3 totals 15 residues. The CDR3 DNA sequence: TGTGCCAGCAGTTACGAGGCTAGCGGGTACAATGAGCAGTTCTTC. Encoded protein: CASSYEASGYNEQFF.

The J gene is TRBJ2-7, the V gene TRBV3-1; 10 bases map to TRBD1. CDR3 length: 14 amino acids. The germline V gene encodes CDR1 LGHDT and CDR2 YNNKEL (reference sequence). The J segment lost 7 bases and the V segment lost 4 bases, leaving 7 bases of the junction unmatched. The CDR3, as DNA: TGTGCCAGCAGCCTAGGGACAGGGGAAGGGGAGCAGTACTTC. Its translation is CASSLGTGEGEQYF.

This clonotype was observed a handful of times. The V call is TRBV20-1, the J call TRBJ1-5; unclear D gene. The CDR3 loop spans 12 amino acids. Germline assignment: CDR1 DFQATT and CDR2 SNEGSKA (reference sequence). This CDR3 reads CRVGVSNQPQHF. CDR3 nucleotides: TGCAGAGTCGGGGTTAGCAATCAGCCCCAGCATTTT.

This clonotype is a singleton in its sample. The genes are TRBV21-1 and TRBJ1-2. TRBV21-1 is a listed pseudogene. CDR3 length: 13 residues. Here the CDR3 DNA reads TGTGCCAGCAGGACAAGCCCCAACTATGGCTACACCTTC. Amino acid sequence: CASRTSPNYGYTF.

CDR3 sequence: CASSPRIGTSPKNIQYF. In DNA form, the CDR3 reads TGTGCCAGCAGCCCTCGCATCGGGACTAGCCCTAAAAACATTCAGTACTTC. V gene TRBV7-2 combines with J gene TRBJ2-4, with 9 bases identical to TRBD2. The V gene's germline CDR1 is SGHTA and CDR2 FQGNSA. The CDR3 has 17 amino acids. V lost 5 bases to trimming and J lost 4 bases; unmatched junction nucleotides: 12. The full variable domain, rest sourced from reference TRBV7-2 and TRBJ2-4, is GAGVSQSPSNKVTEKGKDVELRCDPISGHTALYWYRQSLGQGLEFLIYFQGNSAPDKSGLPSDRFSAERTGGSVSTLTIQRTQQEDSAVYLCASSPRIGTSPKNIQYFGAGTRLSVL.

The V and J genes are TRBV4-1 and TRBJ2-1, with TRBD1 matching over 12 bases. The CDR3 extends over 17 amino acids. Germline V gene sequence: CDR1 MGHRA, CDR2 YSYEKL. V gave up 8 bases and J gave up 9 bases; unmatched junction bases: 17. The CDR3 sequence is CASRTRPGQGASGEQFF. CDR3 coding DNA: TGCGCCAGCCGAACCCGACCGGGACAGGGGGCGTCGGGTGAGCAGTTCTTC.

J is TRBJ2-7 and V is TRBV20-1, with 8 positions matching TRBD2. The J segment lost 5 bases and the V segment lost 0 bases, leaving 6 bases of the junction unmatched. This CDR3 has 14 residues. The germline gives CDR1 DFQATT, CDR2 SNEGSKA (reference sequence). CDR3 amino acids: CSAREDGGGHEQYF. The CDR3 coding sequence is TGCAGTGCTAGAGAGGACGGGGGGGGTCACGAGCAGTACTTC.

The V call is TRBV30, the J call TRBJ2-5, with D possibly matching TRBD2 (6 bases). The germline V and J ends were trimmed by 8 bases and 4 bases, with 23 bases remaining between them. The CDR3 totals 15 residues. Looked up from germline, CDR1 is GTSNPN and CDR2 is SVGIG (reference sequence). The CDR3 DNA follows: TGTGCCCCAAAGCTACGCGGGGTTGGGAGAGAGACCCAGTACTTC. It encodes CAPKLRGVGRETQYF.

V is TRBV28 and J is TRBJ2-7; no clear D. With 5 bases removed from V and 1 base from J, the gap between germline ends came to 18 bases. The CDR3 has 16 residues. CDR1 and CDR2 from the germline V gene are MDHEN and SYDVKM. CDR3 coding DNA: TGTGCCAGCAGTCGGAGACTGGGCCGCACTTCCTACGAGCAGTACTTC. It codes for CASSRRLGRTSYEQYF.

The chain joins TRBV20-1 to TRBJ2-3; TRBD2 matches at 10 bases. The CDR3 is 16 residues long. V dropped 1 base and J dropped 2; count of bases not matched to a gene: 6. Germline V gene data show CDR1 as DFQATT and CDR2 as SNEGSKA (reference sequence). Here the CDR3 DNA reads TGCAGTGCTAGAGGACTAGCGGGTACGGACACAGATACGCAGTATTTT. Translation gives CSARGLAGTDTDTQYF.

The chain couples TRBV5-4 to TRBJ2-1; 9 bases are shared with TRBD1. The CDR3 is made up of 17 amino acids. V shed 4 bases, J shed 8 bases, and the junction held 16 bases outside the gene matches. Germline V gene data show CDR1 as SGHNT and CDR2 as YYREEE (reference sequence). The CDR3 coding sequence is TGTGCCAGCAGCCGCAGCAACCGGGGACAGGGATTGGATGAGCAGTTCTTC. Translating gives CASSRSNRGQGLDEQFF.

V usage is TRBV7-8 and J usage is TRBJ2-2; TRBD1 is a possible D gene (5 bases). Per the germline V gene, CDR1 is SGHVS and CDR2 is FQNEAQ. V was clipped by 3 bases and J by 10 bases, with 9 bases between them. The CDR3 consists of 12 residues. CDR3 loop: CASSFDSLELFF. DNA of the CDR3: TGTGCCAGCAGCTTCGACAGCTTGGAGCTGTTTTTT.

This clonotype was counted a single time. The chain employs TRBV19 and TRBJ1-3; no clear D gene. Trimming removed 7 bases from V and 0 bases from J, with 13 bases in between. The CDR3 runs to 15 residues. Germline values: CDR1 LNHDA, CDR2 SQIVND (reference sequence). The CDR3 reads CASTLRADSGNTIYF. The CDR3 DNA follows: TGTGCCAGTACCCTACGGGCGGACTCTGGAAACACCATATATTTT.

The chain has TRBV30 and TRBJ1-1, with a weak D call TRBD1 (5 bases). From germline, CDR1 is GTSNPN and CDR2 SVGIG (reference sequence). V dropped 2 bases and J dropped 2 bases, with 12 bases sitting between them. The CDR3 spans 14 residues. CDR3 sequence: CAWSRWGGNTEAFF. CDR3 bases: TGTGCCTGGAGTCGCTGGGGGGGTAACACTGAAGCTTTCTTT. The full variable domain, rest sourced from reference TRBV30 and TRBJ1-1, is SQTIHQWPATLVQPVGSPLSLECTVEGTSNPNLYWYRQAAGRGLQLLFYSVGIGQISSEVPQNLSASRPQDRQFILSSKKLLLSDSGFYLCAWSRWGGNTEAFFGQGTRLTVV.